This T cell receptor beta chain emerged from a study of blood T cell repertoires in COVID-19. Study-level background: Samples representing acute and convalescent COVID-19 were sourced from the United States, Italy and Spain. The analysed material was cDNA or gDNA that came from T cells, B-cell-depleted T cells, or PBMCs.

The J segment lost 6 bases and the V segment lost 1 base, leaving 4 bases of the junction unmatched. The length of the CDR3 is 14 residues. Per germline, CDR1 SGDLS and CDR2 YYNGEE. As originally analysed: It was from reference gene primer amplification that nucleated cell counts were estimated. TCRdb keeps only in-frame clones here, not all; method: immunoSEQ multiplex PCR. That table furnishes V, J and clone size, whereas the DNA furnished D and trimming. The sample lists approximately 100,000 clones; approximately 91% were seen once. The sequenced sample consisted of peripheral blood. This TCR was recovered from a man aged 50 to 60 with acute or convalescent COVID-19. This chain links TRBV9 with TRBJ1-2; the match to TRBD1 covers 9 bases. CDR3 amino acids: CASSVTGGIDGYTF. In DNA form, the CDR3 reads TGTGCCAGCAGCGTAACAGGGGGCATCGATGGCTACACCTTC.